The 14 T cell receptor beta chains reported below all come from one sample, sequenced in a study of molecular identifiers for immune sequencing clone quantification. Each CDR3 protein is one row after TCRdb ran MiXCR on the PCR reads. Here the sample spans approximately 320,000 distinct CDR3 sequences, 24% being singletons. The sequenced sample consisted of naive CD8+ T cells from blood, with Jurkat cell RNA spiked in. The subset: FACS-sorted CD8+CD4-CCR7+CD45RA+ naive T cells. The receptors come from a human donor in good health. Some libraries in this study had Jurkat cell RNA spiked in.

This clonotype occurred a few times. One base away lies a much larger clone, so this may be a sequencing read error. The chain is built from TRBV25-1 and TRBJ2-7, with D unresolved. V lost 4 bases and J lost 0, with 10 bases in between. This CDR3 has 14 amino acids. Germline CDR1 is MGHDK and CDR2 is SYGVNS. This CDR3 reads CASSGAWNSYEQYF. The CDR3 region has the DNA TGTGCCAGCAGTGGCGCGTGGAACTCCTACGAGCAGTACTTC.

Remarks on this clonotype: This may arise from a read error, as a much more abundant clone is one base away. V is TRBV5-1 and J is TRBJ1-1, with D possibly matching TRBD1 (5 bases). Trimming left V 2 bases short and J 6 bases short, with 8 bases between. The CDR3 contains 12 residues. Germline V lookup: CDR1 SGHRS, CDR2 YFSETQ. The CDR3 loop is CASSFGDPEAFF. CDR3 in DNA: TGCGCCAGCAGCTTCGGGGACCCTGAAGCTTTCTTT.

This clonotype was counted many times. J is TRBJ2-3 and V is TRBV6-2 or TRBV6-3; 8 positions agree with TRBD2. This CDR3 contains 12 residues. From germline, CDR1 is MNHEY and CDR2 SVGEGT. J gave up 6 bases and V 8 bases, and 4 bases lay outside the gene matches. CDR3 region: CASRLAWDTQYF. The CDR3 region has the DNA TGTGCCAGCCGACTAGCGTGGGATACGCAGTATTTT.

In its sample, this clonotype was seen a few times. The rearrangement joins TRBV30 to TRBJ1-2, with unresolved D. The CDR3 is made up of 13 amino acids. The germline V gene encodes CDR1 GTSNPN and CDR2 SVGIG (reference sequence). V lost 2 bases, J lost 8 bases, and 15 bases lay in between. CDR3 DNA: TGTGCCTGGAGTCAATCTGACGCTCTCGGCTACACCTTC. Translating it yields CAWSQSDALGYTF.

This clonotype was seen only a few times. The chain couples TRBV20-1 to TRBJ2-3; D is perhaps TRBD1 or TRBD2 (5 bases each). The CDR3 contains 15 residues. Germline V gene lookup returns CDR1 DFQATT and CDR2 SNEGSKA (reference sequence). V lost 0 bases and J lost 0, with 10 bases in between. The CDR3 sequence is CSARDGGDSTDTQYF. The CDR3 DNA sequence: TGCAGTGCTAGAGATGGGGGAGATAGCACAGATACGCAGTATTTT.

This clonotype appeared many times. The J gene is TRBJ2-2, the V gene TRBV24-1; D is uncertain. V was clipped by 6 bases and J by 3 bases, with 7 bases between them. Looked up from germline, CDR1 is KGHDR and CDR2 is SFDVKD. The CDR3 length is 13 residues. CDR3 region: CATSPPYTGELFF. The CDR3 DNA follows: TGTGCCACCAGTCCCCCATACACCGGGGAGCTGTTTTTT.

This clonotype was observed at least ten times. The rearrangement uses TRBV7-9 and TRBJ2-3; D is ambiguous. Germline V lookup: CDR1 SEHNR, CDR2 FQNEAQ (reference sequence). This CDR3 comprises 12 residues. V was pared by 5 bases and J by 2 bases, with 5 bases between. The CDR3 nucleotides read TGTGCCAGCAGCCGGGCCACAGATACGCAGTATTTT. This sequence encodes CASSRATDTQYF. The complete variable domain, with remaining parts taken from reference TRBV7-9 and TRBJ2-3, reads DTGVSQNPRHKITKRGQNVTFRCDPISEHNRLYWYRQTLGQGPEFLTYFQNEAQLEKSRLLSDRFSAERPKGSFSTLEIQRTEQGDSAMYLCASSRATDTQYFGPGTRLTVL.

Comments on this clonotype: One base away lies a much larger clone, so this may be a sequencing read error. As the CDR3 is not closed by the conserved phenylalanine or tryptophan, this likely results from a read error. The rearrangement joins TRBV25-1 to TRBJ2-5; D remains ambiguous. The CDR3 covers 10 residues. CDR1 is MGHDK and CDR2 is SYGVNS in the germline V gene. V lost 8 bases and J lost 7, with 8 bases in between. The CDR3 sequence: CASSLGTQYL. DNA for the CDR3: TGTGCCAGCTCCCTTGGGACCCAGTACCTC.

This chain uses TRBV24-1 with TRBJ2-3; 7 bases map to TRBD2. The J segment lost 0 bases and the V segment lost 5 bases, leaving 4 bases of the junction unmatched. Germline CDR1 and CDR2: KGHDR and SFDVKD. CDR3 length: 15 residues. CDR3 coding DNA: TGTGCCACCAGTGTTCCTAGCGGAAGCACAGATACGCAGTATTTT. Translation: CATSVPSGSTDTQYF.

The chain employs TRBV6-2 or TRBV6-3 and TRBJ1-5, with 7 bases that match TRBD1. V was pared by 0 bases and J by 5 bases, with 4 bases of the junction left unmatched. Germline assignment: CDR1 MNHEY and CDR2 SVGEGT. CDR3 length: 15 residues. The CDR3 DNA reads TGTGCCAGCAGTTACTCAGGGGGCAGGGATCAGCCCCAGCATTTT. This codes for CASSYSGGRDQPQHF.

V is TRBV4-3 and J is TRBJ1-1; D unclear. The CDR3 has 14 residues. CDR1 and CDR2 from the germline V gene are LGHNA and YSLEER. Trimming cost V 1 base and J 6 bases, with 12 bases left between them. In nucleotides, the CDR3 is TGCGCCAGCAGCCAAGTCAGAGGGCGCCCTGAAGCTTTCTTT. Its translation: CASSQVRGRPEAFF.

This clonotype was seen more than once but under ten times. This may be a read error: a much more frequent sequence differs by one nucleotide. Since no conserved phenylalanine or tryptophan closes the CDR3, a read error is the likely cause. V is TRBV6-5 and J is TRBJ1-1, with D possibly being TRBD1 (5 bases). Germline CDR1 reads MNHEY; CDR2 reads SVGAGI. CDR3 length: 14 residues. V was shortened by 8 bases and J by 0 bases, with 13 bases between the two germline ends. The CDR3 nucleotides are TGTGCCAGCTCAGGGTACGGAGTGAACACTGAAGCTTTCCTT. This encodes CASSGYGVNTEAFL.

Details on this clonotype: One base away lies a much larger clone, so this may be a sequencing read error. The chain recombines TRBV13 with TRBJ2-2; tentatively, D is TRBD1 or TRBD2 (5 bases each). Germline values: CDR1 PRHDT, CDR2 FYEKMQ (reference sequence). This CDR3 has 16 amino acids. The DNA for the CDR3 is TGTGCCAGCAGCTTAGACACGGACGGGCAGCCCGGGGACCTGTTTTTT. Translated, it gives CASSLDTDGQPGDLFF. Variable domain in full (rest from reference TRBV13 and TRBJ2-2): AAGVIQSPRHLIKEKRETATLKCYPIPRHDTVYWYQQGPGQDPQFLISFYEKMQSDKGSIPDRFSAQQFSDYHSELNMSSLELGDSALYFCASSLDTDGQPGDLFFGEGSRLTVL.

Ten or more counts support this clonotype. This chain joins TRBV29-1 and TRBJ2-6; D is uncertain. The germline gives CDR1 SQVTM, CDR2 ANQGSEA. There are 14 residues in the CDR3. Between the trimmed V and J ends, which lost 4 bases and 0 bases, there was a span of 7 bases. CDR3 bases: TGCAGCGTTGTCTTTACCTCTGGGGCCAACGTCCTGACTTTC. It translates to CSVVFTSGANVLTF.